This T cell receptor beta chain was sequenced during a study of PD-1 blockade in classical Hodgkin lymphoma. Study observations and caveats: Only CD4+ TCR diversity, not CD8+, had risen significantly by C4D1.

The protocol was immunoSEQ multiplex PCR, while the TCRdb copy is restricted to in-frame clones and leaves out a portion. The data contain about 17,000 clones, 70% to 80% of them singletons. CDR3 length: 16 residues. V trimming: 7 bases; J trimming: 6 bases; junction bases outside the gene matches: 14. Per germline, CDR1 LNHDA and CDR2 SQIVND (reference sequence). All patients relapsed after autologous stem cell transplantation, and brentuximab vedotin exposure varied. As concerns this clone: Its antigen remains unknown.

The sequence was obtained from a human donor with classical Hodgkin lymphoma. The sample in question was peripheral blood mononuclear cells (PBMCs), obtained at baseline. This chain uses TRBV19 with TRBJ2-1, with TRBD2 matching 8 bases. This chain's CDR3 is CASTPGGLAEANEQFF. The CDR3 DNA reads TGTGCCAGTACCCCCGGCGGACTAGCCGAAGCCAATGAGCAGTTCTTC. The entire variable domain, with the rest obtained from reference TRBV19 and TRBJ2-1, is as follows: DGGITQSPKYLFRKEGQNVTLSCEQNLNHDAMYWYRQDPGQGLRLIYYSQIVNDFQKGDIAEGYSVSREKKESFPLTVTSAQKNPTAFYLCASTPGGLAEANEQFFGPGTRLTVL.